The 9 T cell receptor beta chains below all came from one sample that was sequenced in a study of CD8+CD57+ T cells in acquired aplastic anemia. TCR beta VDJ and CDR3 profiling used genomic DNA as template. TCRdb processed the reads anew with MiXCR; each CDR3 protein has one entry. The table has 75,000 to 80,000 distinct CDR3 sequences, approximately 70% seen once; the top ten hold around 80%. Previously, flow cytometry had revealed CD8+CD57+ cell expansion in the patients chosen for sequencing. Sequences were obtained from sorted CD4+, CD8+, or CD8+CD57+ T cells (not recorded which) from PBMCs. The receptor set was obtained from a human donor with aplastic anemia.

There are many counts of this clonotype. V usage is TRBV12-3 or TRBV12-4 and J usage is TRBJ1-2; D unresolved. The length of the CDR3 is 13 residues. V was trimmed by 3 bases and J by 4 bases, leaving 9 bases between them. CDR3: CASSFPGGYGYTF. The CDR3 DNA follows: TGTGCCAGCAGTTTCCCGGGTGGCTATGGCTACACCTTC.

The V gene is TRBV7-9, the J gene TRBJ2-7, with no clear D. The germline gives CDR1 SEHNR, CDR2 FQNEAQ (reference sequence). This CDR3 region has 12 residues. Trimming took off 0 bases at V and 2 bases at J, with 2 bases between the two ends. The CDR3 reads CASSLAAYEQYF. In DNA, the CDR3 is TGTGCCAGCAGCTTAGCGGCCTACGAGCAGTACTTC.

A word on this clonotype: The conserved final phenylalanine or tryptophan is absent from the CDR3, which likely points to a read error. The V and J genes are TRBV20-1 and TRBJ2-1, with 8 bases aligning to TRBD2. The V segment lost 0 bases and the J segment 2 bases; nucleotides outside the gene matches: 3. The CDR3 extends over 15 amino acids. CDR1 is DFQATT, CDR2 SNEGSKA, per germline (reference sequence). The CDR3 protein is CSARDLGLAYNEQFL. CDR3 nucleotide sequence: TGCAGTGCTAGAGATCTGGGACTAGCCTACAATGAGCAGTTCCTC.

The chain carries TRBV10-3 and TRBJ1-1, with TRBD1 as a possible D gene (6 bases). V was clipped by 6 bases and J by 8 bases, with 13 bases between them. This CDR3 is 12 amino acids long. Germline CDR1 and CDR2: ENHRY and SYGVKD. The CDR3 reads CAIRKAGQEAFF. CDR3 sequence (DNA): TGTGCCATCAGGAAAGCCGGACAGGAAGCTTTCTTT.

This sequence joins TRBV15 and TRBJ2-3; weak D call: TRBD2 (7 bases). The V end was cut by 8 bases, the J end by 2 bases, with 23 bases between. This CDR3 has 17 amino acids. CDR1 is LNHNV, CDR2 YYDKDF, per germline (reference sequence). The CDR3 reads CATATSSAGAFTDTQYF. The DNA for the CDR3 is TGTGCCACCGCAACCTCGAGCGCGGGGGCCTTCACAGATACGCAGTATTTT. Full variable domain (missing parts from reference TRBV15 and TRBJ2-3): DAMVIQNPRYQVTQFGKPVTLSCSQTLNHNVMYWYQQKSSQAPKLLFHYYDKDFNNEADTPDNFQSRRPNTSFCFLDIRSPGLGDTAMYLCATATSSAGAFTDTQYFGPGTRLTVL.

Concerning this clonotype: Relative to the germline gene, one junction end is altered; a read error may explain this. This rearrangement joins TRBV25-1 to TRBJ1-6; D perhaps matches TRBD1 (5 bases). Looked up from germline, CDR1 is MGHDK and CDR2 is SYGVNS. The CDR3 extends over 15 amino acids. The CDR3 protein is CASSSQGANNSPLHF. The CDR3 DNA follows: TGTGCCAGCAGTAGCCAGGGAGCCAATAATTCACCACTCCACTTT.

V is TRBV24-1 and J is TRBJ1-2, with D perhaps matching TRBD1 (5 bases). The germline V gene encodes CDR1 KGHDR and CDR2 SFDVKD. The CDR3 sequence is 13 residues long. Trimming removed 0 bases from V and 6 bases from J, with 7 bases in between. The CDR3 spells CATSDLRTNGYTF. CDR3 DNA sequence: TGTGCCACCAGTGATTTGAGGACAAATGGCTACACCTTC.

This chain uses TRBV24-1 with TRBJ1-2; D gene ambiguous. CDR1 and CDR2 from the germline V gene are KGHDR and SFDVKD. Trimming took 4 bases from V and 5 from J, leaving 7 bases between them. CDR3 length equals 12 residues. This CDR3 reads CATSEWAYGYTF. Written as DNA, the CDR3 is TGTGCCACCAGTGAGTGGGCTTATGGCTACACCTTC.

This chain links TRBV20-1 with TRBJ1-2; D is perhaps TRBD1 (5 bases). V was clipped by 3 bases and J by 8 bases, with 19 bases between them. The CDR3 totals 14 residues. CDR1 DFQATT and CDR2 SNEGSKA come from the germline V gene (reference sequence). The CDR3 spells CSASDSGGRGGYTF. The CDR3 DNA sequence: TGCAGTGCTAGTGATTCGGGGGGTAGAGGCGGCTACACCTTC.